A single T cell receptor beta chain is shown here with its context. Antigen: not known. This specimen comes from a study of a mutant IDH1 vaccine in newly diagnosed glioma. The sample's time point: week 23, last vaccination. Each dose delivered 300 ug of mutant IDH1 20-mer peptide subcutaneously with imiquimod. Only in-frame clones appear in the TCRdb table, and some are missing; sequencing was by immunoSEQ multiplex PCR. Of 45,000 to 65,000 clones listed, 81% were seen once; the top ten hold around 8.9%. Germline CDR1 and CDR2: LNHNV and YYDKDF (reference sequence). J lost 8 bases, V lost 3 bases, and 4 bases had no gene match. CDR3 length equals 13 residues.

The receptor was derived from a woman aged 40 to 50 with glioma. Some clones in this sample may be carry-over from other donors' samples. The material was PBMCs, obtained from a glioma patient whose treatment included an IDH1 peptide vaccine. The chain employs TRBV15 and TRBJ2-1; TRBD1 matches at 7 bases. The CDR3 DNA follows: TGTGCCACCAGCAGCCAGACAGGGTATGAGCAGTTCTTC. As protein: CATSSQTGYEQFF.